The sequence of this T cell receptor beta chain was determined in a study of chemoradiotherapy in HPV16-positive cancers. TCRdb's copy holds only in-frame clones and misses some; the assay was immunoSEQ multiplex PCR. This sample has under 35,000 clones, with 93% found just once. This CDR3 spans 12 amino acids. Looked up from germline, CDR1 is SNHLY and CDR2 is FYNNEI. V lost 1 base and J 8 bases, leaving 8 bases between the germline ends. The chain is built from TRBV2 and TRBJ1-2; no firm D call. The receptor comes from a human donor with HPV-associated anogenital cancer. This sample comprised blood, obtained from a patient who underwent chemoradiotherapy. CDR3 DNA: TGTGCCAGCAGTGAAGGGGAGGGCGGCTACACCTTC. Translating gives CASSEGEGGYTF.